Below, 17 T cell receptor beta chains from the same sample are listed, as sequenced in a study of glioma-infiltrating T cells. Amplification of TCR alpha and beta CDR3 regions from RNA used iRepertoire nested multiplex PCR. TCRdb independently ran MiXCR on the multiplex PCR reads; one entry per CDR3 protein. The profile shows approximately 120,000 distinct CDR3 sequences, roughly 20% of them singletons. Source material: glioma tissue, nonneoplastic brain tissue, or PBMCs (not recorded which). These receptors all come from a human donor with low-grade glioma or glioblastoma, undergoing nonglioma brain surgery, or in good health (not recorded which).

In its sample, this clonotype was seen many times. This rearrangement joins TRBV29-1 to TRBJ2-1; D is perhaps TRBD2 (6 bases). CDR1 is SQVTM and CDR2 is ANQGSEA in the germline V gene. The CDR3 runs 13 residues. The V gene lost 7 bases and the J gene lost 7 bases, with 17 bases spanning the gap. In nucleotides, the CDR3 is TGCAGCGCCGGGAGCGGGTGGAGAAATGAGCAGTTCTTC. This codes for CSAGSGWRNEQFF.

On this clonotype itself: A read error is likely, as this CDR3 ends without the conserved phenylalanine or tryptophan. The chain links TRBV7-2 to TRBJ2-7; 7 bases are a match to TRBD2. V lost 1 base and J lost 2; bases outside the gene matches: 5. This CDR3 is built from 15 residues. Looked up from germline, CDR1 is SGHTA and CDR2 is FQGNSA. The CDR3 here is CASSLVLARTYEQYL. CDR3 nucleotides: TGTGCCAGCAGCTTAGTACTAGCGAGAACCTACGAGCAGTACCTC.

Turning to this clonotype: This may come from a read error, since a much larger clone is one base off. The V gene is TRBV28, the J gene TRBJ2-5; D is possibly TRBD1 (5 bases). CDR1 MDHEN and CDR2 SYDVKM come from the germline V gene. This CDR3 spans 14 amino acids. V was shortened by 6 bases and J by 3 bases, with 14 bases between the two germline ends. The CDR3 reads CASSPAGFKETQYF. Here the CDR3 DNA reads TGTGCCAGCAGCCCAGCAGGGTTCAAAGAGACCCAGTACTTC. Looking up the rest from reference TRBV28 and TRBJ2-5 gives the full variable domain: DVKVTQSSRYLVKRTGEKVFLECVQDMDHENMFWYRQDPGLGLRLIYFSYDVKMKEKGDIPEGYSVSREKKERFSLILESASTNQTSMYLCASSPAGFKETQYFGPGTRLLVL.

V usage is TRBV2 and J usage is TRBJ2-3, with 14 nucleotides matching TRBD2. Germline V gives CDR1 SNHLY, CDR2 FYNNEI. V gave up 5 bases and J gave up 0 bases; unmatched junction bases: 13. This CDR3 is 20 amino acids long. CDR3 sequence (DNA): TGTGCCAGCAGTAGTAAAGGAGGGACTAGCGGGAGATTCAGCACAGATACGCAGTATTTT. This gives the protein CASSSKGGTSGRFSTDTQYF.

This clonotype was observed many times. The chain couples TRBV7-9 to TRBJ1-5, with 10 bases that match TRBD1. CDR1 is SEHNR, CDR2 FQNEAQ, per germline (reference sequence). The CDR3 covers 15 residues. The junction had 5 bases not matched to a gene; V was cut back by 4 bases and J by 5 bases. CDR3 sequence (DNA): TGTGCCAGCAGCTCCGGGACAGGGGTGGATCAGCCCCAGCATTTT. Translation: CASSSGTGVDQPQHF.

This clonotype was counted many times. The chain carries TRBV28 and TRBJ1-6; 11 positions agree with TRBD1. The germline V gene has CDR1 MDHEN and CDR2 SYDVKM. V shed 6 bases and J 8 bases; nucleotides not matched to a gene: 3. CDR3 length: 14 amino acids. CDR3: CASSQGQGDSPLHF. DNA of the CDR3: TGTGCCAGCAGCCAGGGACAGGGGGATTCACCCCTCCACTTT.

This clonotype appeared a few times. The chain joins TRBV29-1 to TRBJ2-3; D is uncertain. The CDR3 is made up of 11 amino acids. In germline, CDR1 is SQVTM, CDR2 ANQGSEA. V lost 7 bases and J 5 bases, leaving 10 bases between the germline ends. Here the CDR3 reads CSARWGDTQYF. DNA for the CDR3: TGCAGCGCTCGCTGGGGAGATACGCAGTATTTT.

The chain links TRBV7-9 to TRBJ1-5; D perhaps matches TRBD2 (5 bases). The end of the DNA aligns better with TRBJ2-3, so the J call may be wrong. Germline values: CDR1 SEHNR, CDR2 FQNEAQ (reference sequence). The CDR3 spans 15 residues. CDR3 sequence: CASSFAGNSNQPQYF. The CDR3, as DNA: TGTGCCAGCAGCTTCGCCGGGAATAGCAATCAGCCCCAGTATTTT.

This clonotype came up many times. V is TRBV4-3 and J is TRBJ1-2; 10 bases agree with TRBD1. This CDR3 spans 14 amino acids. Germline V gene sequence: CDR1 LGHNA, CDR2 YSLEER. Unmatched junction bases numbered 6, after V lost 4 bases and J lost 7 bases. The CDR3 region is CASSPDGTGVGYTF. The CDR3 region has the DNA TGCGCCAGCAGCCCAGACGGGACAGGGGTTGGCTACACCTTC.

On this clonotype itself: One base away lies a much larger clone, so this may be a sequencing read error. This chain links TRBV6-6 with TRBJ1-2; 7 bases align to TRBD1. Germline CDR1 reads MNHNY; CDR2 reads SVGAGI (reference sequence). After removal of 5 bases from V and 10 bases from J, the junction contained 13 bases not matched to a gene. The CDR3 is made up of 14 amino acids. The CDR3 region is CASSRGVQGSPYTF. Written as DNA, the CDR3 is TGTGCCAGCAGTCGAGGGGTACAGGGGTCACCCTACACCTTC.

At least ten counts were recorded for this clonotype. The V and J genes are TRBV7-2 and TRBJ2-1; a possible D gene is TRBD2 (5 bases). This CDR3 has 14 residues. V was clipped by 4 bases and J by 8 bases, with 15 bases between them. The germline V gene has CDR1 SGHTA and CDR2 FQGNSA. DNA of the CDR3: TGTGCCAGCAGCTCGAGGGTGGGCGCGGATGAGCAGTTCTTC. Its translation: CASSSRVGADEQFF. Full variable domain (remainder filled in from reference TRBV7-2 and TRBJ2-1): GAGVSQSPSNKVTEKGKDVELRCDPISGHTALYWYRQSLGQGLEFLIYFQGNSAPDKSGLPSDRFSAERTGGSVSTLTIQRTQQEDSAVYLCASSSRVGADEQFFGPGTRLTVL.

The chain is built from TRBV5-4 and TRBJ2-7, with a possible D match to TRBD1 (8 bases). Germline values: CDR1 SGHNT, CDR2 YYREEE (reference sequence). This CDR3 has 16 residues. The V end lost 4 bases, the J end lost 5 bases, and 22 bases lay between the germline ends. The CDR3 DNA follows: TGTGCCAGCAGCCCAGGATCAAGACAGGGGAGGGACGAGCAGTACTTC. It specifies CASSPGSRQGRDEQYF.

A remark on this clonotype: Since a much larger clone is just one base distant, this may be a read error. The CDR3 DNA reads TGTGCCAGCGGTTACGGGCGGACTTGGAATTCTGAAGCTTTCTTT. Residues: CASGYGRTWNSEAFF. The chain is built from TRBV6-2 or TRBV6-3 and TRBJ1-1; D is unresolved. This CDR3 comprises 15 residues. Germline V gene sequence: CDR1 MNHEY, CDR2 SVGEGT.

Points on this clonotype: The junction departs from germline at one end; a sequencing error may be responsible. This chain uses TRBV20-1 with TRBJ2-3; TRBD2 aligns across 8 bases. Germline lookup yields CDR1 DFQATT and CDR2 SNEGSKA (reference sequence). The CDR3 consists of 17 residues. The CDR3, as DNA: TGCAGTGCTAGGGATCTCTTAACTAGCGGTGGCACAGATACGCGGTATTTT. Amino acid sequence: CSARDLLTSGGTDTRYF.

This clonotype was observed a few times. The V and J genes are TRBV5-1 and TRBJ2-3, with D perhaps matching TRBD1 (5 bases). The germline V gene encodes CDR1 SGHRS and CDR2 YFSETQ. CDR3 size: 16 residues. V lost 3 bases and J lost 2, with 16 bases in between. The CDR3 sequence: CASSSQIDSYTDTQYF. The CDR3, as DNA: TGCGCCAGCAGCTCCCAGATTGACAGCTACACAGATACGCAGTATTTT.

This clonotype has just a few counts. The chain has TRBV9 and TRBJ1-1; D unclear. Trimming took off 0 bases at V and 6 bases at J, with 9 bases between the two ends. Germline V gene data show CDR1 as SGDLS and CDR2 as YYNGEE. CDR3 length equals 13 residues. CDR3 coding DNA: TGTGCCAGCAGCGTAGGAGGTGGGTCTGAAGCTTTCTTT. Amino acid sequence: CASSVGGGSEAFF.

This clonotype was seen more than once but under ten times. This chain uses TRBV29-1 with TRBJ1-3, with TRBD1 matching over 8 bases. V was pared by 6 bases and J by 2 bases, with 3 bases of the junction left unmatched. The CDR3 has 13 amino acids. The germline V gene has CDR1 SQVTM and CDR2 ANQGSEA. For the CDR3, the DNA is TGCAGCGTATTACAGGGGGCTGGAAACACCATATATTTT. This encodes CSVLQGAGNTIYF.